Listed below are T cell receptor beta chains from one sample, sequenced in a study of cytomegalovirus exposure and HLA in healthy donors. This table comes from immunoSEQ multiplex PCR, and its TCRdb copy is limited to in-frame clones, with some not included. The data contain about 79,000 clones, 74% of them singletons. Sequences were obtained from PBMCs. These receptors were taken from a man between 35 and 55 years old in good health and CMV-seropositive. Each CDR3 is given with its conserved first and last residue. Each record gives: J gene, V gene, D gene, clone size, CDR3 protein, CDR3 DNA. The D gene is left open where the match is weak. Size tells how often a clone was seen (once, few, many) or the class of an expanded clone, and some rows leave it out.

TRBJ2-5 | TRBV5-6 | TRBD2 | NA | CASSFSSGGETQYF | TGTGCCAGCAGCTTCAGCTCGGGGGGAGAGACCCAGTACTTC
TRBJ2-3 | TRBV5-6 | NA | NA | CASRRLDHLSTDTQYF | TGTGCCAGCAGGCGTCTAGACCATCTAAGCACAGATACGCAGTATTTT
TRBJ2-5 | TRBV5-1 | NA | NA | CASSPHEETQYF | TGCGCCAGCAGCCCACACGAAGAGACCCAGTACTTC
TRBJ2-1 | TRBV6-6 | NA | NA | CASSYSSPINEQFF | TGTGCCAGCAGTTACTCAAGCCCAATCAATGAGCAGTTCTTC
TRBJ2-7 | TRBV7-2 | TRBD2 | NA | CASSLELAGVYEQYF | TGTGCCAGCAGCTTAGAACTAGCGGGGGTCTACGAGCAGTACTTC
TRBJ1-5 | TRBV28 | TRBD1 | NA | CASSFQGQALTEPQHF | TGTGCCAGCAGTTTTCAGGGACAGGCCCTTACGGAGCCCCAGCATTTT
TRBJ2-7 | TRBV28 | TRBD1 | NA | CASSLRDRLYEQYF | TGTGCCAGCAGTTTACGGGACAGGCTCTACGAGCAGTACTTC
TRBJ2-7 | TRBV6-6 | NA | NA | CASSYLSGSSYEQYF | TGTGCCAGCAGTTACCTTAGCGGTAGCTCCTACGAGCAGTACTTC
TRBJ1-4 | TRBV5-5 | TRBD1 | NA | CASSISGTGGEKLFF | TGTGCCAGCAGCATCTCCGGGACAGGGGGCGAAAAACTGTTTTTT
TRBJ1-4 | TRBV2 | NA | NA | CASSGYATNEKLFF | TGTGCCAGCAGTGGCTACGCAACTAATGAAAAACTGTTTTTT
TRBJ2-3 | TRBV18 | TRBD1 | once | CASSPGQGGSGDTQYF | TGTGCCAGCTCCCCGGGACAGGGAGGATCAGGGGATACGCAGTATTTT
TRBJ2-3 | TRBV5-4 | TRBD2 | NA | CASSLGGLAGVGTDTQYF | TGTGCCAGCAGCTTGGGGGGACTAGCGGGAGTAGGCACAGATACGCAGTATTTT
TRBJ1-5 | TRBV6-1 | TRBD1 | NA | CASSGDRTDQPQHF | TGTGCCAGCAGTGGGGACAGGACCGATCAGCCCCAGCATTTT
TRBJ1-1 | TRBV7-2 | NA | NA | CASSTGFVNTEAFF | TGTGCCAGCAGTACAGGGTTCGTGAACACTGAAGCTTTCTTT
TRBJ2-7 | TRBV2 | TRBD1 | NA | CASGQGLVNEQYF | TGTGCCAGCGGACAGGGGTTAGTGAACGAGCAGTACTTC
TRBJ2-3 | TRBV9 | TRBD2 | NA | CASSVVGGSSDTQYF | TGTGCCAGCAGCGTAGTTGGCGGGAGCTCAGATACGCAGTATTTT
TRBJ1-4 | TRBV6-5 | NA | NA | CASRYREKLFF | TGTGCCAGCAGGTACAGGGAGAAACTGTTTTTT
TRBJ2-2 | TRBV6-1 | TRBD2 | few | CASSEGAGGWVGTGELFF | TGTGCCAGCAGTGAGGGAGCGGGAGGCTGGGTTGGCACCGGGGAGCTGTTTTTT
TRBJ1-1 | TRBV5-5 | NA | NA | CASSWGEAEAFF | TGTGCCAGCAGCTGGGGGGAGGCCGAAGCTTTCTTT
TRBJ2-2 | TRBV7-6 | TRBD2 | NA | CASSLAVLAAGELFF | TGTGCCAGCAGCTTAGCGGTACTAGCGGCCGGGGAGCTGTTTTTT
TRBJ1-2 | TRBV29-1 | TRBD1 | once | CSVADRGGYGYTF | TGCAGCGTGGCGGACAGGGGCGGCTATGGCTACACCTTC
TRBJ2-1 | TRBV13 | NA | once | CASSGTRDGYNEQFF | TGTGCCAGCAGCGGAACTAGAGATGGCTACAATGAGCAGTTCTTC
TRBJ1-5 | TRBV4-3 | NA | NA | CASSQEKRVWDQPQHF | TGCGCCAGCAGCCAAGAGAAGCGGGTCTGGGATCAGCCCCAGCATTTT
TRBJ2-1 | TRBV9 | NA | NA | CASSPRDWTYNEQFF | TGTGCCAGCAGCCCCCGGGACTGGACCTACAATGAGCAGTTCTTC
TRBJ1-1 | TRBV20-1 | NA | NA | CSARQNTEAFF | TGCAGTGCTAGACAGAACACTGAAGCTTTCTTT
TRBJ2-1 | TRBV5-6 | NA | NA | CASVRGGTVPYNEQFF | TGTGCCAGCGTACGGGGGGGGACAGTTCCCTACAATGAGCAGTTCTTC
TRBJ1-1 | TRBV5-4 | TRBD1 | once | CASTRQGIRGAFF | TGTGCCAGCACCCGACAGGGGATTAGGGGAGCTTTCTTT